These 26 T cell receptor beta chains were all obtained from the same sample, sequenced in a study of CD8 T cells in ankylosing spondylitis. A single record per CDR3 protein comes from TCRdb applying MiXCR to the 5' RACE reads. This repertoire shows approximately 150,000 distinct CDR3 sequences, roughly 44% found once; its top ten account for about 16%. Material for sequencing was synovial fluid, either unsorted or a sorted T cell fraction (not recorded which). These receptors were taken from a male donor with ankylosing spondylitis.

The chain is built from TRBV10-3 and TRBJ2-3; D ambiguous. This CDR3 is built from 16 residues. In germline, CDR1 is ENHRY, CDR2 SYGVKD. Trimming left V 0 bases short and J 0 bases short, with 10 bases between. The CDR3 protein is CAISESVGWSTDTQYF. The DNA of the CDR3 is TGTGCCATCAGTGAGTCTGTGGGGTGGAGCACAGATACGCAGTATTTT.

The chain carries TRBV24-1 and TRBJ2-7, with a possible D match to TRBD2 (6 bases). Trimming shortened V by 2 bases and J by 10 bases, and 11 bases separated the two germline ends. Germline V gene data show CDR1 as KGHDR and CDR2 as SFDVKD. This CDR3 contains 12 residues. The CDR3 region is CATSDWREKQYF. Written as DNA, the CDR3 is TGTGCCACCAGTGATTGGAGGGAAAAACAGTACTTC.

This clonotype has ten or more counts. The chain employs TRBV12-3 or TRBV12-4 and TRBJ2-5; 12 bases agree with TRBD2. The V gene end was trimmed by 2 bases and the J gene end by 4 bases; junction bases not matched to a gene: 8. The CDR3 totals 17 residues. This CDR3 is CASSLWSSGRAGETQYF. DNA of the CDR3: TGTGCCAGCAGTTTATGGTCTAGCGGGAGGGCCGGAGAGACCCAGTACTTC.

This clonotype was seen only a few times. This chain links TRBV11-2 with TRBJ1-1; D ambiguous. V was pared by 0 bases and J by 1 base, with 9 bases between. CDR3 length: 15 amino acids. The germline CDR1 and CDR2 sequences are SGHAT and FQNNGV. CDR3 loop: CASSLDWFRNTEAFF. Written as DNA, the CDR3 is TGTGCCAGCAGCTTAGATTGGTTTAGGAACACTGAAGCTTTCTTT.

The V call is TRBV20-1, the J call TRBJ2-3; the match to TRBD2 covers 13 bases. The trim removed 5 bases at V and 4 bases at J, leaving 6 bases unmatched. Germline CDR1 DFQATT, CDR2 SNEGSKA (reference sequence). CDR3 length: 15 residues. CDR3 nucleotides: TGCAGTGCTGACCGGACTAGCGGGAGTTCAGATACGCAGTATTTT. Its protein product is CSADRTSGSSDTQYF.

A few counts support this clonotype. The V call is TRBV12-3 or TRBV12-4, the J call TRBJ2-3; 7 bases are shared with TRBD1. J gave up 4 bases and V 4 bases, and 8 bases lay outside the gene matches. The CDR3 has 15 amino acids. The CDR3: CASSSRTGEADTQYF. Here the CDR3 DNA reads TGTGCCAGCAGTTCCCGGACAGGTGAGGCAGATACGCAGTATTTT.

This clonotype was seen more than once but under ten times. The chain links TRBV2 to TRBJ2-5, with D uncertain. V lost 9 bases and J lost 0, with 11 bases in between. Germline V gene lookup returns CDR1 SNHLY and CDR2 FYNNEI. This CDR3 is built from 13 residues. The CDR3, as DNA: TGTGCCAGGTCAGGAACCAACCAAGAGACCCAGTACTTC. Its translation: CARSGTNQETQYF.

This clonotype was recorded a few times. The chain has TRBV12-3 or TRBV12-4 and TRBJ1-6, with D maybe TRBD1 (5 bases). CDR3 length equals 17 residues. Trimming stripped 6 bases from V and 7 bases from J, with 22 bases between. The DNA for the CDR3 is TGTGCCAGCAGCCCCCTACACCCGGGACCGATGAATTCACCCCTCCACTTT. Translating gives CASSPLHPGPMNSPLHF.

This clonotype has at least ten counts. The chain joins TRBV10-2 to TRBJ2-5, with 9 nucleotides matching TRBD2. Germline V gives CDR1 WSHSY, CDR2 SAAADI. The CDR3 totals 17 residues. The ends lost 0 bases at V and 5 bases at J; junction bases unmatched: 10. CDR3 nucleotides: TGCGCCAGCAGTGAGTCGGAGCGGGGGGACCCCGTGGAGACCCAGTACTTC. Encoded protein: CASSESERGDPVETQYF.

The genes are TRBV7-8 and TRBJ1-1; D perhaps matches TRBD1 (5 bases). The germline V gene encodes CDR1 SGHVS and CDR2 FQNEAQ. CDR3 size: 16 residues. The germline V and J ends were trimmed by 1 base and 5 bases, with 17 bases remaining between them. CDR3 bases: TGTGCCAGCAGCTTAGGGCCCTGGCAGGGAGAAACTGAAGCTTTCTTT. Protein product: CASSLGPWQGETEAFF.

This clonotype has just a few counts. The chain links TRBV2 to TRBJ1-1; D is ambiguous. Germline V gene data show CDR1 as SNHLY and CDR2 as FYNNEI. The length of the CDR3 is 14 residues. Trimming left V 3 bases short and J 0 bases short, with 8 bases between. The DNA for the CDR3 is TGTGCCAGCAGTGACTCGCCCGTGAACACTGAAGCTTTCTTT. This gives the protein CASSDSPVNTEAFF.

This clonotype has more than one count but fewer than ten. V usage is TRBV7-7 and J usage is TRBJ1-1; no firm D call. This CDR3 region has 18 residues. Trimming cost V 4 bases and J 4 bases, with 25 bases left between them. CDR1 and CDR2 (germline): SSHAT, FNYEAQ (reference sequence). CDR3 loop: CASSSIKGTLSKTTEAFF. The CDR3, as DNA: TGTGCCAGCAGCTCGATCAAAGGAACGCTCTCCAAAACCACTGAAGCTTTCTTT. Full variable domain (outside the CDR3, taken from reference TRBV7-7 and TRBJ1-1): GAGVSQSPRYKVTKRGQDVTLRCDPISSHATLYWYQQALGQGPEFLTYFNYEAQPDKSGLPSDRFSAERPEGSISTLTIQRTEQRDSAMYRCASSSIKGTLSKTTEAFFGQGTRLTVV.

The chain links TRBV12-3 or TRBV12-4 to TRBJ2-1, with 7 bases aligning to TRBD1. The CDR3 spans 15 residues. With V trimmed by 5 bases and J by 3 bases, 7 bases remained unmatched. The CDR3 coding sequence is TGTGCCAGCAGTCCCTCGACAGGGCTCTACAATGAGCAGTTCTTC. It codes for CASSPSTGLYNEQFF.

This clonotype was recorded many times. The chain recombines TRBV12-3 or TRBV12-4 with TRBJ2-5; no firm D call. Trimming cost V 6 bases and J 4 bases, with 9 bases left between them. CDR3 size: 12 residues. The CDR3 DNA reads TGTGCCAGCAGCCCTGTAGGAGAGACCCAGTACTTC. As protein: CASSPVGETQYF.

The chain uses TRBV9 and TRBJ2-7; TRBD2 might be the D (6 bases). Germline V lookup: CDR1 SGDLS, CDR2 YYNGEE. The CDR3 has 16 amino acids. V was shortened by 1 base and J by 0 bases, with 14 bases between the two germline ends. The CDR3 loop reads CASSVREDESSYEQYF. The CDR3 DNA reads TGTGCCAGCAGCGTAAGGGAGGACGAAAGCTCCTACGAGCAGTACTTC.

V is TRBV28 and J is TRBJ2-7; D is unclear. V lost 3 bases, J lost 4 bases, and 16 bases lay in between. CDR1 and CDR2 (germline): MDHEN, SYDVKM. The length of the CDR3 is 15 residues. The CDR3 protein is CASSFWLQTRYEQYF. CDR3 sequence (DNA): TGTGCCAGCAGTTTCTGGCTACAAACTCGGTACGAGCAGTACTTC.

The chain's CDR3 is CSVEREAGGAQYF. CDR3 nucleotide sequence: TGCAGCGTTGAACGTGAAGCGGGAGGGGCCCAGTACTTC. The chain carries TRBV29-1 and TRBJ2-5; 10 bases are shared with TRBD2. Germline V gives CDR1 SQVTM, CDR2 ANQGSEA. V lost 2 bases and J lost 9; bases outside the gene matches: 6. This CDR3 region has 13 residues.

A few counts support this clonotype. The CDR3 DNA reads as TGTGCCAGCAGCTCGTGGGTGAGCTCCTACAATGAGCAGTTCTTC. This encodes CASSSWVSSYNEQFF. The rearrangement uses TRBV27 and TRBJ2-1; D is unclear. With 6 bases removed from V and 0 bases from J, the gap between germline ends came to 12 bases. The CDR3 has 15 residues. The germline CDR1 and CDR2 sequences are MNHEY and SMNVEV (reference sequence).

This clonotype has more than one count but fewer than ten. This chain links TRBV7-4 with TRBJ2-6; D is unclear. This CDR3 spans 14 amino acids. Germline CDR1 SGHVT, CDR2 SQSDAQ. Trimming took off 0 bases at V and 10 bases at J, with 10 bases between the two ends. The DNA of the CDR3 is TGTGCCAGCAGCTTAGCGCTACCACCGAACGTCCTGACTTTC. Translated: CASSLALPPNVLTF. Complete variable domain (other parts from reference TRBV7-4 and TRBJ2-6): GAGVSQSPRYKVAKRGRDVALRCDSISGHVTLYWYRQTLGQGSEVLTYSQSDAQRDKSGRPSGRFSAERPERSVSTLKIQRTEQGDSAVYLCASSLALPPNVLTFGAGSRLTVL.

V is TRBV12-3 or TRBV12-4 and J is TRBJ2-2, with 7 positions matching TRBD1. The V segment lost 6 bases and the J segment 1 base; nucleotides outside the gene matches: 11. This CDR3 region has 17 residues. The CDR3 DNA reads as TGTGCCAGCAGCACGGGGACAGCTTATGTGAACACCGGGGAGCTGTTTTTT. Its translation: CASSTGTAYVNTGELFF.

This clonotype was counted between two and nine times. This chain joins TRBV7-9 and TRBJ2-7; 7 bases are a match to TRBD2. The CDR3 has 15 residues. V was pared by 3 bases and J by 2 bases, with 7 bases of the junction left unmatched. Germline CDR1 reads SEHNR; CDR2 reads FQNEAQ (reference sequence). The CDR3 loop is CASSFSWGGAYEQYF. DNA of the CDR3: TGTGCCAGCAGCTTTTCTTGGGGAGGGGCCTACGAGCAGTACTTC.

This clonotype has a count of ten or more. V usage is TRBV27 and J usage is TRBJ2-7; 7 positions match TRBD2. The CDR3 contains 16 residues. Germline V gene data show CDR1 as MNHEY and CDR2 as SMNVEV (reference sequence). J gave up 0 bases and V 5 bases, and 10 bases lay outside the gene matches. CDR3 bases: TGTGCCAGCAGTCCCCGGGGGGTAGTATACTCCTACGAGCAGTACTTC. Amino acids: CASSPRGVVYSYEQYF.

The V gene is TRBV20-1, the J gene TRBJ1-2; a weak D match, TRBD1 (5 bases). V dropped 7 bases and J dropped 2 bases, with 20 bases sitting between them. Germline loops: CDR1 DFQATT, CDR2 SNEGSKA (reference sequence). This CDR3 has 15 residues. CDR3 bases: TGCAGTGTCCTACCGGGACGCCTCATGAACTATGGCTACACCTTC. Protein: CSVLPGRLMNYGYTF.

This clonotype was found many times. The chain has TRBV20-1 and TRBJ2-7; D is unresolved. Germline V gene lookup returns CDR1 DFQATT and CDR2 SNEGSKA (reference sequence). V lost 3 bases and J lost 0, with 12 bases in between. The CDR3 totals 14 residues. Written as DNA, the CDR3 is TGCAGTGCTAGCCCCCGGGCATTCTCCTACGAGCAGTACTTC. As protein: CSASPRAFSYEQYF.

V is TRBV25-1 and J is TRBJ2-7, with D possibly matching TRBD2 (6 bases). Germline CDR1 MGHDK, CDR2 SYGVNS. Trimming shortened V by 3 bases and J by 0 bases, and 12 bases separated the two germline ends. The CDR3 length is 15 residues. CDR3 bases: TGTGCCAGCAGTGATACGCGGGACTTCTCCTACGAGCAGTACTTC. Protein: CASSDTRDFSYEQYF.

The chain recombines TRBV6-2 or TRBV6-3 with TRBJ2-2, with D unclear. CDR3 length equals 14 residues. Germline assignment: CDR1 MNHEY and CDR2 SVGEGT. Between the trimmed V and J ends, which lost 5 bases and 4 bases, there was a span of 11 bases. CDR3: CASSTRVITGELFF. The CDR3 bases are TGTGCCAGCAGTACTCGGGTCATCACCGGGGAGCTGTTTTTT.